One and the same sample provided the 30 T cell receptor beta chains below, sequenced in a study of T cells in Graves' hyperthyroidism and ophthalmopathy. Amplified TCR beta CDR3 regions derived from RNA transcripts. The HTBI set primed first-round TCR CDR3 RT-PCR. TCRdb used MiXCR to reprocess the multiplex PCR reads, holding one entry per CDR3 protein. Among around 580,000 distinct CDR3 sequences, over 15% were seen once, and the ten largest hold more than 15%. The sample was blood. The receptors shown here come from a woman aged 18-30 years with Graves' hyperthyroidism.

The rearrangement uses TRBV19 and TRBJ2-2, with TRBD2 as a possible D gene (6 bases). Germline lookup yields CDR1 LNHDA and CDR2 SQIVND (reference sequence). Deletions cut 2 bases from V and 3 bases from J, with 7 bases between. The CDR3 extends over 14 amino acids. CDR3 sequence: CASSIWRDTGELFF. Written as DNA, the CDR3 is TGTGCCAGTAGTATATGGAGGGACACCGGGGAGCTGTTTTTT.

This clonotype was detected ten times or more. The J gene is TRBJ1-1, the V gene TRBV28, with a possible D match to TRBD1 (6 bases). Germline CDR1 and CDR2: MDHEN and SYDVKM. Between the trimmed V and J ends, which lost 4 bases and 3 bases, there was a span of 12 bases. The CDR3 extends over 14 amino acids. CDR3 DNA sequence: TGTGCCAGCAGTTACGACAGGACCTACACTGAAGCTTTCTTT. Its translation: CASSYDRTYTEAFF. Drawing the rest from reference TRBV28 and TRBJ1-1, the complete variable domain is DVKVTQSSRYLVKRTGEKVFLECVQDMDHENMFWYRQDPGLGLRLIYFSYDVKMKEKGDIPEGYSVSREKKERFSLILESASTNQTSMYLCASSYDRTYTEAFFGQGTRLTVV.

This clonotype was seen ten or more times. The chain combines TRBV28 with TRBJ2-1; 11 positions agree with TRBD2. Per the germline V gene, CDR1 is MDHEN and CDR2 is SYDVKM. The CDR3 spans 18 residues. V lost 8 bases to trimming and J lost 4 bases; unmatched junction nucleotides: 16. CDR3 loop: CASPISGTSGDTYNEQFF. For the CDR3, the DNA is TGTGCCAGCCCCATCTCCGGGACTAGCGGAGACACGTACAATGAGCAGTTCTTC.

The V and J genes are TRBV5-1 and TRBJ1-2; no definite D call. The CDR3 loop spans 12 amino acids. Germline assignment: CDR1 SGHRS and CDR2 YFSETQ. Trimming pared 0 bases from V and 5 bases from J, leaving 5 bases between. In DNA form, the CDR3 reads TGCGCCAGCAGCTTGGATGAGTATGGCTACACCTTC. Its protein is CASSLDEYGYTF. The full variable domain, with the rest looked up from reference TRBV5-1 and TRBJ1-2, is KAGVTQTPRYLIKTRGQQVTLSCSPISGHRSVSWYQQTPGQGLQFLFEYFSETQRNKGNFPGRFSGRQFSNSRSEMNVSTLELGDSALYLCASSLDEYGYTFGSGTRLTVV.

This clonotype was seen at least ten times. The CDR3 coding sequence is TGTGCCATCAGTTGGGACAGGACGAACACTGAAGCTTTCTTT. It is translated as CAISWDRTNTEAFF. V is TRBV10-3 and J is TRBJ1-1, with 8 bases identical to TRBD1. CDR3 length: 14 amino acids. The germline gives CDR1 ENHRY, CDR2 SYGVKD. With V trimmed by 5 bases and J by 1 base, 3 bases remained unmatched.

The chain uses TRBV2 and TRBJ1-4, with TRBD1 matching 10 bases. The CDR3 has 15 amino acids. CDR1 and CDR2 from the germline V gene are SNHLY and FYNNEI. After removal of 6 bases from V and 5 bases from J, the junction contained 6 bases not matched to a gene. The CDR3 DNA reads as TGTGCCAGCAGAAGAGGGGACAGGGGAAATGAAAAACTGTTTTTT. It translates to CASRRGDRGNEKLFF.

This clonotype was counted between two and nine times. The CDR3 DNA reads as TGCAGCGTTCGGCCTGGCTCCTACGAGCAGTACTTC. Translation gives CSVRPGSYEQYF. V is TRBV29-1 and J is TRBJ2-7; the D is unclear. CDR3 size: 12 residues. The germline V gene encodes CDR1 SQVTM and CDR2 ANQGSEA. V was pared by 5 bases and J by 0 bases, with 8 bases between.

The V gene is TRBV2, the J gene TRBJ1-5, with a tentative D call TRBD1 (5 bases). The CDR3 has 15 amino acids. V shed 5 bases and J shed 0 bases, with 11 bases lying between them. The germline gives CDR1 SNHLY, CDR2 FYNNEI. The CDR3 loop is CASSYSTASNQPQHF. Written as DNA, the CDR3 is TGTGCCAGCAGTTACTCGACAGCTAGCAATCAGCCCCAGCATTTT.

The rearrangement uses TRBV5-6 and TRBJ2-1, with D hard to call. The CDR3 is 11 amino acids. From germline, CDR1 is SGHDT and CDR2 YYEEEE. Trimming pared 4 bases from V and 10 bases from J, leaving 9 bases between. CDR3 nucleotide sequence: TGTGCCAGCAGCGTTACCTACGAGCAGTTCTTC. As protein: CASSVTYEQFF.

This clonotype was seen only once. The rearrangement uses TRBV29-1 and TRBJ2-1, with D perhaps TRBD1 (6 bases). V was shortened by 4 bases and J by 5 bases, with 12 bases between the two germline ends. Germline lookup yields CDR1 SQVTM and CDR2 ANQGSEA. This CDR3 region has 13 residues. As DNA, the CDR3 is TGCAGCGTTGCGACTCAGGGGAACAATGAGCAGTTCTTC. Protein sequence: CSVATQGNNEQFF.

This clonotype has a count of ten or more. The chain uses TRBV11-2 and TRBJ1-2, with TRBD1 as a possible D gene (6 bases). The CDR3 has 16 residues. Germline CDR1 SGHAT, CDR2 FQNNGV. The V end was cut by 5 bases, the J end by 2 bases, with 18 bases between. DNA for the CDR3: TGTGCCAGCAGCGGCCAAAACACAGGGAGCAACTATGGCTACACCTTC. Protein: CASSGQNTGSNYGYTF.

This clonotype was recorded a few times. The CDR3, as DNA: TGCGCCAGCAGCCCAAGCGTAACAGGGGGCGTCAATCAGCCCCAGCATTTT. It encodes CASSPSVTGGVNQPQHF. This chain connects TRBV5-1 to TRBJ1-5, with 9 bases lining up with TRBD1. CDR1 and CDR2 from the germline V gene are SGHRS and YFSETQ. This CDR3 has 17 amino acids. V shed 4 bases, J shed 3 bases, and the junction held 11 bases outside the gene matches.

This clonotype was counted a few times. V usage is TRBV10-2 and J usage is TRBJ2-7; 12 nucleotides match TRBD2. CDR1 is WSHSY, CDR2 SAAADI, per germline. This CDR3 comprises 15 residues. Germline trimming cut 4 bases from V and 7 bases from J; bases unmatched to any gene: 8. Here the CDR3 reads CASSASGGASGEQYF. CDR3 nucleotide sequence: TGCGCCAGCAGTGCTAGCGGGGGGGCCTCGGGAGAGCAGTACTTC.

This clonotype was recorded many times. The chain couples TRBV20-1 to TRBJ1-2; TRBD1 matches 7 bases. Germline CDR1 and CDR2: DFQATT and SNEGSKA (reference sequence). V gave up 3 bases and J gave up 4 bases; unmatched junction bases: 5. The CDR3 extends over 13 amino acids. The DNA for the CDR3 is TGCAGTGCTAGCTTACAGGGGATCTATGGCTACACCTTC. Its protein is CSASLQGIYGYTF.

The CDR3 DNA reads as TGTGCCAGCAGCTTACATGCCCGGGGTCCTCTGGAAAAACTGTTTTTT. As protein: CASSLHARGPLEKLFF. The chain carries TRBV7-6 and TRBJ1-4; D not resolved. Germline CDR1 SGHVS, CDR2 FNYEAQ. The CDR3 has 16 amino acids. The V and J ends lost 2 bases and 8 bases respectively, with 18 bases between them.

The chain is built from TRBV7-9 and TRBJ2-1; the D gene is possibly TRBD2 (5 bases). This CDR3 contains 16 residues. V lost 5 bases to trimming and J lost 6 bases, with 20 bases between them. CDR1 is SEHNR and CDR2 is FQNEAQ in the germline V gene (reference sequence). CDR3 loop: CASSLGSKMRANEQFF. CDR3 in DNA: TGTGCCAGCAGCCTAGGGTCGAAGATGAGGGCCAATGAGCAGTTCTTC. The full variable domain, completed using reference TRBV7-9 and TRBJ2-1, is DTGVSQNPRHKITKRGQNVTFRCDPISEHNRLYWYRQTLGQGPEFLTYFQNEAQLEKSRLLSDRFSAERPKGSFSTLEIQRTEQGDSAMYLCASSLGSKMRANEQFFGPGTRLTVL.

This clonotype was recorded many times. The chain recombines TRBV12-3 or TRBV12-4 with TRBJ2-7; weak D call: TRBD2 (6 bases). With 3 bases removed from V and 1 base from J, the gap between germline ends came to 13 bases. CDR3 length: 15 residues. The CDR3 DNA sequence: TGTGCCAGCAGTTTCTACGTAGCGGAGTCCTACGAGCAGTACTTC. It encodes CASSFYVAESYEQYF.

The chain carries TRBV4-3 and TRBJ2-1; D not resolved. This CDR3 comprises 14 residues. Germline CDR1 is LGHNA and CDR2 is YSLEER. Between the trimmed V and J ends, which lost 0 bases and 3 bases, there was a span of 6 bases. The CDR3 DNA reads as TGCGCCAGCAGCCAAGATGAGGTCTACAATGAGCAGTTCTTC. It translates to CASSQDEVYNEQFF.

This clonotype was observed many times. V is TRBV6-1 and J is TRBJ1-6; 9 nucleotides line up with TRBD1. The J segment lost 6 bases and the V segment lost 5 bases, leaving 5 bases of the junction unmatched. Germline V lookup: CDR1 MNHNS, CDR2 SASEGT. The CDR3 consists of 15 residues. CDR3 amino acids: CASSPGTGFNSPLHF. The DNA of the CDR3 is TGTGCCAGCAGTCCCGGGACAGGGTTTAATTCACCCCTCCACTTT.

This clonotype has at least ten counts. V gene TRBV7-2 combines with J gene TRBJ2-7; 7 bases fit TRBD1. Germline CDR1 and CDR2: SGHTA and FQGNSA. CDR3 length: 17 amino acids. V was clipped by 1 base and J by 3 bases; unmatched bases: 12. For the CDR3, the DNA is TGTGCCAGCAGCTTAGGAGTTGTGACGGGACAGAACTACGAGCAGTACTTC. Its protein product is CASSLGVVTGQNYEQYF.

This clonotype was detected many times. The CDR3 DNA reads as TGTGCCAGCGTGGGACTAGCGGGAGGGCCTTATCATCAGTATTTT. This sequence encodes CASVGLAGGPYHQYF. V usage is TRBV28 and J usage is TRBJ2-3, with 16 bases fitting TRBD2. With 8 bases clipped from V and 12 bases from J, the junction kept 11 bases outside the gene matches. CDR1 is MDHEN and CDR2 is SYDVKM in the germline V gene. The CDR3 is made up of 15 amino acids.

This clonotype was detected many times. V gene TRBV7-2 combines with J gene TRBJ2-5; the D gene is possibly TRBD1 (10 bases). Germline loops: CDR1 SGHTA, CDR2 FQGNSA. The V and J ends lost 5 bases and 6 bases respectively, with 19 bases between them. CDR3 length equals 15 residues. CDR3 in amino acids: CASSRQGAGGQTQYF. The CDR3 DNA reads TGTGCCAGCAGCCGACAGGGGGCGGGAGGGCAGACCCAGTACTTC.

Only a few counts were recorded for this clonotype. The chain is built from TRBV5-6 and TRBJ2-3, with 7 bases lining up with TRBD1. V gave up 0 bases and J gave up 0 bases; unmatched junction bases: 10. The CDR3 extends over 18 amino acids. CDR1 SGHDT and CDR2 YYEEEE come from the germline V gene. The CDR3 region is CASSLGLETGTSTDTQYF. The CDR3 bases are TGTGCCAGCAGCTTGGGCCTGGAGACAGGGACCAGCACAGATACGCAGTATTTT.

This clonotype was found many times. This rearrangement joins TRBV27 to TRBJ2-3; no definite D call. Looked up from germline, CDR1 is MNHEY and CDR2 is SMNVEV (reference sequence). This CDR3 contains 12 residues. Trimming removed 3 bases from V and 6 bases from J, with 7 bases in between. This CDR3 is CASSFTRDTQYF. DNA for the CDR3: TGTGCCAGCAGTTTTACCAGGGATACGCAGTATTTT.

This clonotype has ten or more counts. CDR3 sequence reads: CSAPTRAQYF. CDR3 DNA: TGCAGTGCCCCCACTAGAGCCCAGTACTTC. J is TRBJ2-5 and V is TRBV20-1; D might be TRBD2 (5 bases). The CDR3 covers 10 residues. Germline assignment: CDR1 DFQATT and CDR2 SNEGSKA (reference sequence). V lost 6 bases and J lost 9, with 11 bases in between.

V is TRBV7-9 and J is TRBJ2-2; no firm D call. The length of the CDR3 is 13 residues. Germline V gene lookup returns CDR1 SEHNR and CDR2 FQNEAQ (reference sequence). V gave up 2 bases and J gave up 7 bases, with 8 bases separating them. CDR3 sequence: CASSLLFGGELFF. CDR3 bases: TGTGCCAGCAGCTTACTATTCGGCGGGGAGCTGTTTTTT. The full variable domain, completed using reference TRBV7-9 and TRBJ2-2, is DTGVSQNPRHKITKRGQNVTFRCDPISEHNRLYWYRQTLGQGPEFLTYFQNEAQLEKSRLLSDRFSAERPKGSFSTLEIQRTEQGDSAMYLCASSLLFGGELFFGEGSRLTVL.

This clonotype was picked up many times. The V gene is TRBV11-2, the J gene TRBJ2-3; D remains ambiguous. Germline V gene sequence: CDR1 SGHAT, CDR2 FQNNGV. Trimming left V 3 bases short and J 7 bases short, with 8 bases between. This CDR3 has 12 amino acids. The CDR3 is CASSLVFNTQYF. CDR3 DNA sequence: TGTGCCAGCAGCTTGGTTTTTAATACGCAGTATTTT.

As for this clonotype: A much larger clone is a single base away; this may be a read error. The conserved closing phenylalanine or tryptophan is absent in this CDR3, likely reflecting a read error. The chain uses TRBV2 and TRBJ1-1; D is unclear. This CDR3 has 14 residues. Looked up from germline, CDR1 is SNHLY and CDR2 is FYNNEI. V lost 3 bases, J lost 5 bases, and 13 bases lay in between. The CDR3 protein is CASSDLRVGTEAFL. The CDR3 DNA reads TGTGCCAGCAGTGACTTGCGGGTTGGGACTGAAGCTTTCCTT.

The chain recombines TRBV7-2 with TRBJ2-2; D gene ambiguous. CDR3 length: 15 residues. From germline, CDR1 is SGHTA and CDR2 FQGNSA. V lost 1 base to trimming and J lost 4 bases, with 10 bases between them. CDR3 loop: CASSLGYPRTGELFF. The DNA for the CDR3 is TGTGCCAGCAGCTTAGGTTACCCGCGCACCGGGGAGCTGTTTTTT. Using reference TRBV7-2 and TRBJ2-2 for the parts outside the CDR3, the full variable domain is GAGVSQSPSNKVTEKGKDVELRCDPISGHTALYWYRQSLGQGLEFLIYFQGNSAPDKSGLPSDRFSAERTGGSVSTLTIQRTQQEDSAVYLCASSLGYPRTGELFFGEGSRLTVL.

This clonotype was observed a handful of times. DNA for the CDR3: TGTGCCAGCTCACCAGGCCCAGGGAAGATGGAGACCCAGTACTTC. It encodes CASSPGPGKMETQYF. The V and J genes are TRBV18 and TRBJ2-5; D may be TRBD1 (5 bases). Germline-derived CDR1 and CDR2 are KGHSH and LQKENI. V was pared by 2 bases and J by 5 bases, with 15 bases between. The CDR3 covers 15 residues.